This entry lists 5 T cell receptor beta chains sequenced from one sample in a study of Ad26.COV2.S vaccination and SARS-CoV-2 variants (dated by TCRdb to about 2021). Library construction relied on the immunoSEQ multiplex PCR assay. TCRdb obtained this table from immuneACCESS and retained in-frame rearrangements with V and J assigned. These tables miss some clones; where compared with another copy, unresolved V genes account for less than half of the shortfall, and the remainder is unexplained. Here the sample has roughly 350,000 clones; roughly nine tenths occur a single time. The top ten constitute 6.4% of the sample. Sample treatment or condition, as interpreted from the label and publication: approximately 18 received Ad26.COV2.S at low or high dose, single or two shots; 5 received placebo; per-sample allocation not given. For vaccine and placebo recipients, the sequenced repertoires came from samples collected on day 63 after the first injection.

Here the sequenced sample was peripheral blood, taken in a trial of Ad26.COV2.S vaccine versus placebo. The receptors shown here come from a person aged 18 to 65 who received the Ad26.COV2.S COVID-19 vaccine or a placebo.

The chain recombines TRBV30 with TRBJ2-3; 8 nucleotides match TRBD2. Looked up from germline, CDR1 is GTSNPN and CDR2 is SVGIG (reference sequence). The CDR3 runs 15 residues. V gave up 0 bases and J gave up 3 bases; unmatched junction bases: 5. The CDR3, as DNA: TGTGCCTGGAGTGTATTAAGCGGGGGTACAGATACGCAGTATTTT. This encodes CAWSVLSGGTDTQYF.

This chain joins TRBV19 and TRBJ2-3; D perhaps matches TRBD2 (5 bases). V lost 4 bases and J 0 bases, leaving 17 bases between the germline ends. The germline CDR1 and CDR2 sequences are LNHDA and SQIVND (reference sequence). The CDR3 totals 17 residues. DNA for the CDR3: TGTGCCAGTAGTAACGCCAGAGGGAGAACTAGCACAGATACGCAGTATTTT. It yields the protein CASSNARGRTSTDTQYF.

Only one count was recorded for this clone. This chain links TRBV28 with TRBJ1-5; 7 bases are shared with TRBD1. CDR1 is MDHEN and CDR2 is SYDVKM in the germline V gene. Trimming at V came to 6 bases and at J to 7 bases, leaving 6 bases not matched to a gene. The CDR3 runs to 13 residues. In DNA form, the CDR3 reads TGTGCCAGCAGGGACAGGAGACAACAGCCCCAGCATTTT. Its translation is CASRDRRQQPQHF.

This clone was detected a few times. V usage is TRBV9 and J usage is TRBJ2-7; 7 nucleotides match TRBD1. Germline V gives CDR1 SGDLS, CDR2 YYNGEE. J gave up 5 bases and V 2 bases, and 4 bases lay outside the gene matches. The CDR3 consists of 13 residues. The CDR3 bases are TGTGCCAGCAGCGTCTCGACAGGGAACGAGCAGTACTTC. This translates into CASSVSTGNEQYF.

The gene calls are TRBV29-1 and TRBJ2-7; D unclear. The CDR3 consists of 13 residues. Germline CDR1 is SQVTM and CDR2 is ANQGSEA. Between the trimmed V and J ends, which lost 0 bases and 4 bases, there was a span of 10 bases. DNA for the CDR3: TGCAGCGTTGAAGAGGTAGACGGATACGAGCAGTACTTC. As protein: CSVEEVDGYEQYF.